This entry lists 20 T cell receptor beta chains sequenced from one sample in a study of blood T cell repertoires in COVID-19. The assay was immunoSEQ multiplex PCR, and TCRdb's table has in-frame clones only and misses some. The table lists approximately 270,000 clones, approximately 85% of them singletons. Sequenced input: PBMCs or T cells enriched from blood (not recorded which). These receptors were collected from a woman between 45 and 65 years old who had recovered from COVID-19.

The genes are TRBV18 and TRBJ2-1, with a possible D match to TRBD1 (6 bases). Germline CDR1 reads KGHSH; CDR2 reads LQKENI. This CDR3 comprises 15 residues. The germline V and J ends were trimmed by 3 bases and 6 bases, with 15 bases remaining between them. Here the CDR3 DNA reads TGTGCCAGCTCACCGCCCCAGAGGGGGTCCAATGAGCAGTTCTTC. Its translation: CASSPPQRGSNEQFF.

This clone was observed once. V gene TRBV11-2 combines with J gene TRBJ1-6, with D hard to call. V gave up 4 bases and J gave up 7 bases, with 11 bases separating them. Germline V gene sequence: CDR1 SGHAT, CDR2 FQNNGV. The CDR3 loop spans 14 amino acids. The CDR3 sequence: CASSSNAGNSPLHF. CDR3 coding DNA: TGTGCCAGCAGCTCGAACGCAGGAAATTCACCCCTCCACTTT. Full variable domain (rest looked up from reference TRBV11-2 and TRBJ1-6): EAGVAQSPRYKIIEKRQSVAFWCNPISGHATLYWYQQILGQGPKLLIQFQNNGVVDDSQLPKDRFSAERLKGVDSTLKIQPAKLEDSAVYLCASSSNAGNSPLHFGNGTRLTVT.

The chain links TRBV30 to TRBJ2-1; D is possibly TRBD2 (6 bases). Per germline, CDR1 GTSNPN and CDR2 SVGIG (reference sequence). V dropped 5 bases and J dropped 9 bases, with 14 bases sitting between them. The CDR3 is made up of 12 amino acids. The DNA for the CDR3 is TGTGCCTGGGGACAACCCGGGGGTGAGCAGTTCTTC. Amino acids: CAWGQPGGEQFF.

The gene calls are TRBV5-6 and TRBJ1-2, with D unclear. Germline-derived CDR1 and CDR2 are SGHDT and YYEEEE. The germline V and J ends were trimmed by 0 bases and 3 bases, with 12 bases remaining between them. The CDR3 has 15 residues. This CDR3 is CASSLAVNVYYGYTF. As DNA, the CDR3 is TGTGCCAGCAGCTTGGCCGTAAATGTTTACTATGGCTACACCTTC. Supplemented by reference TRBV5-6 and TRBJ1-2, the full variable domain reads DAGVTQSPTHLIKTRGQQVTLRCSPKSGHDTVSWYQQALGQGPQFIFQYYEEEERQRGNFPDRFSGHQFPNYSSELNVNALLLGDSALYLCASSLAVNVYYGYTFGSGTRLTVV.

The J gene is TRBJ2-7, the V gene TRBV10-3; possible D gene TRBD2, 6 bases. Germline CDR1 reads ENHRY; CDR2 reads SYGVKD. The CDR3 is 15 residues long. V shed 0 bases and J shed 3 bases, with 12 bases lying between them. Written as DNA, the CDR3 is TGTGCCATCAGTGAGTCGTCGCGGGATAACTACGAGCAGTACTTC. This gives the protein CAISESSRDNYEQYF.

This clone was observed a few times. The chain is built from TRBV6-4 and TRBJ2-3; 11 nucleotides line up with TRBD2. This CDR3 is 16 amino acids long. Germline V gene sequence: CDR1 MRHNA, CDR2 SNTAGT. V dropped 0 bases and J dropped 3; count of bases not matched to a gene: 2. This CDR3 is CASSDSVAGGTDTQYF. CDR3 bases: TGTGCCAGCAGTGACTCAGTAGCGGGGGGGACAGATACGCAGTATTTT.

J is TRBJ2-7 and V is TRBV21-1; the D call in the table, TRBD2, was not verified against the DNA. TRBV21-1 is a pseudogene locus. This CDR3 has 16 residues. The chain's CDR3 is CASSKMSSGSSYEQYF. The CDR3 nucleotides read TGTGCCAGCAGCAAAATGTCTAGCGGGAGTTCCTACGAGCAGTACTTC.

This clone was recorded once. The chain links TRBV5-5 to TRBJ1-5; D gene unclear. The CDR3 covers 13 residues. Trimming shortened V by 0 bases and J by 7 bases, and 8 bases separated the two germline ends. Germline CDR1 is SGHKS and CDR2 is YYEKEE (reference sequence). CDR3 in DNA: TGTGCCAGCAGCTTGGTACGGGGACAGCCCCAGCATTTT. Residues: CASSLVRGQPQHF.

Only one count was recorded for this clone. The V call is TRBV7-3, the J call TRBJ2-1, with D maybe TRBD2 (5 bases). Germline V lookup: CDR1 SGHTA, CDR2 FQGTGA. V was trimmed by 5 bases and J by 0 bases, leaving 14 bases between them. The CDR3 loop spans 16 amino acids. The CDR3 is CASSVHRRSSYNEQFF. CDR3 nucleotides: TGTGCCAGCAGCGTACATAGGAGGAGCTCCTACAATGAGCAGTTCTTC.

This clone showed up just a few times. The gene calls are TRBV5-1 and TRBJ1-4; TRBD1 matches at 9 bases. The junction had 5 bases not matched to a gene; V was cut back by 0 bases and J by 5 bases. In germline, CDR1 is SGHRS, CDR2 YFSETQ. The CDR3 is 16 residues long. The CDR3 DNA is TGCGCCAGCAGCTTGGGGCCCGGGACAGGGAATGAAAAACTGTTTTTT. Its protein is CASSLGPGTGNEKLFF. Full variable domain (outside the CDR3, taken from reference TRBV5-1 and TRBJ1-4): KAGVTQTPRYLIKTRGQQVTLSCSPISGHRSVSWYQQTPGQGLQFLFEYFSETQRNKGNFPGRFSGRQFSNSRSEMNVSTLELGDSALYLCASSLGPGTGNEKLFFGSGTQLSVL.

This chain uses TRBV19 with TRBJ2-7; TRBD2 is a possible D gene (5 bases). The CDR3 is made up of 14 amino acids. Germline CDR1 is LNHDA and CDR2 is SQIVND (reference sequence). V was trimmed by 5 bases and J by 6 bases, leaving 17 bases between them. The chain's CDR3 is CASSSWTERPEQYF. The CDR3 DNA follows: TGTGCCAGTAGTTCCTGGACTGAGCGTCCCGAGCAGTACTTC.

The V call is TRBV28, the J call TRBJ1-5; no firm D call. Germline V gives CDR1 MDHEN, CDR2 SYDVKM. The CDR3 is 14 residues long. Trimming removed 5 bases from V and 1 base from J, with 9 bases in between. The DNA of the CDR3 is TGTGCCAGCAGTCCCGACACCAGCAATCAGCCCCAGCATTTT. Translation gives CASSPDTSNQPQHF.

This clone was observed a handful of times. In nucleotides, the CDR3 is TGTGCCTGGAATGCCGCCCTGGGACAGGGCGTTTATGGCTACACCTTC. Amino acids: CAWNAALGQGVYGYTF. This chain joins TRBV30 and TRBJ1-2, with 9 bases that match TRBD1. The V gene's germline CDR1 is GTSNPN and CDR2 SVGIG (reference sequence). J lost 5 bases, V lost 4 bases, and 14 bases had no gene match. The CDR3 has 16 residues. Supplemented by reference TRBV30 and TRBJ1-2, the full variable domain reads SQTIHQWPATLVQPVGSPLSLECTVEGTSNPNLYWYRQAAGRGLQLLFYSVGIGQISSEVPQNLSASRPQDRQFILSSKKLLLSDSGFYLCAWNAALGQGVYGYTFGSGTRLTVV.

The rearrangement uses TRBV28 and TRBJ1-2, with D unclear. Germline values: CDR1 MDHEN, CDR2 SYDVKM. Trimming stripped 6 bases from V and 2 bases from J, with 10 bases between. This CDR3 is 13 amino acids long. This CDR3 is CASSLDTNYGYTF. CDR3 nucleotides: TGTGCCAGCAGCCTTGACACGAACTATGGCTACACCTTC.

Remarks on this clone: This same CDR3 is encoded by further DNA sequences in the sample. The CDR3 spells CASSVGGSTDTQYF. The CDR3 bases are TGTGCCAGCAGCGTGGGGGGAAGCACAGATACGCAGTATTTT. The chain combines TRBV9 with TRBJ2-3, with a possible D match to TRBD2 (6 bases). This CDR3 contains 14 residues. The V gene lost 2 bases and the J gene lost 0 bases, with 7 bases spanning the gap. The germline V gene encodes CDR1 SGDLS and CDR2 YYNGEE.

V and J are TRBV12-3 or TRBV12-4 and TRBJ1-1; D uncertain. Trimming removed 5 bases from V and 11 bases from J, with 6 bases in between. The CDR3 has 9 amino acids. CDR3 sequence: CASSPPAFF. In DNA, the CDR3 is TGTGCCAGCAGTCCTCCCGCTTTCTTT.

The CDR3 is CASSFSNNEQFF. The CDR3, as DNA: TGTGCCAGCAGCTTTAGCAACAATGAGCAGTTCTTC. The chain combines TRBV7-6 with TRBJ2-1; no firm D call. Germline values: CDR1 SGHVS, CDR2 FNYEAQ. Trimming removed 3 bases from V and 5 bases from J, with 5 bases in between. This CDR3 comprises 12 residues.

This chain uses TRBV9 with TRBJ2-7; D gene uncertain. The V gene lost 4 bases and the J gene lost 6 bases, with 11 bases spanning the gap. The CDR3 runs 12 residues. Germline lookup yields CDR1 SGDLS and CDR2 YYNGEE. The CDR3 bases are TGTGCCAGCAGCTATAGTGGGCGCGAGCAGTACTTC. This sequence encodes CASSYSGREQYF.

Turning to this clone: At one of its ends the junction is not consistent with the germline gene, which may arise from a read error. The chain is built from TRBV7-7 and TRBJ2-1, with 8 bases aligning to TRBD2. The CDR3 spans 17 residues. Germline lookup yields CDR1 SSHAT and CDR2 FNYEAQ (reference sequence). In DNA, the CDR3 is TGTGCTAGCAGCTTAGGCGCAGCGGGGGACTCCTACAATGAGCAGTTCTTC. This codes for CASSLGAAGDSYNEQFF.

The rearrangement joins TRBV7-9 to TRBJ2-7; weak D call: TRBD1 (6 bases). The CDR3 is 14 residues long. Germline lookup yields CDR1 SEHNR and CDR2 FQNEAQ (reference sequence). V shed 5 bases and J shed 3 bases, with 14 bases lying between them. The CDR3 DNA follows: TGTGCCAGCAGCCCCAACAGGGACCACTACGAGCAGTACTTC. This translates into CASSPNRDHYEQYF. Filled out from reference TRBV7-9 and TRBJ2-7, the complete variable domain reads DTGVSQNPRHKITKRGQNVTFRCDPISEHNRLYWYRQTLGQGPEFLTYFQNEAQLEKSRLLSDRFSAERPKGSFSTLEIQRTEQGDSAMYLCASSPNRDHYEQYFGPGTRLTVT.